The 22 T cell receptor beta chains reported below all come from one sample, sequenced in a study of T cell responses to AZD1222 COVID-19 vaccine. TCRdb's copy holds only in-frame clones and misses some; the assay was immunoSEQ multiplex PCR. The sample lists about 98,000 clones, 70% to 90% occurring once. Sequencing used peripheral blood, obtained on day 0 of AZD1222 vaccination. Receptor source: an adult in good health.

The chain is built from TRBV5-6 and TRBJ1-4; 7 bases line up with TRBD1. The CDR3 has 16 amino acids. Germline V gene lookup returns CDR1 SGHDT and CDR2 YYEEEE. Trimming took 4 bases from V and 7 from J; bases not matched to a gene: 13. The CDR3 DNA follows: TGTGCCAGCAGCCGTCCGGACAGGCGGGGGAGTGAAAAACTGTTTTTT. Translation: CASSRPDRRGSEKLFF. Variable domain in full (rest from reference TRBV5-6 and TRBJ1-4): DAGVTQSPTHLIKTRGQQVTLRCSPKSGHDTVSWYQQALGQGPQFIFQYYEEEERQRGNFPDRFSGHQFPNYSSELNVNALLLGDSALYLCASSRPDRRGSEKLFFGSGTQLSVL.

This clone was seen only once. This chain connects TRBV5-5 to TRBJ2-7, with D unresolved. The CDR3 contains 16 residues. The germline CDR1 and CDR2 sequences are SGHKS and YYEKEE (reference sequence). V lost 0 bases, J lost 6 bases, and 19 bases lay in between. The CDR3 DNA reads TGTGCCAGCAGCTTGGCAGCTCTTACTCCCACGCGCGAGCAGTACTTC. Its protein product is CASSLAALTPTREQYF.

The chain uses TRBV6-6 and TRBJ2-1, with TRBD1 matching over 11 bases. The CDR3 length is 15 residues. V was pared by 6 bases and J by 5 bases, with 6 bases of the junction left unmatched. Germline values: CDR1 MNHNY, CDR2 SVGAGI (reference sequence). The CDR3 bases are TGTGCCAGCAGCCCCGGGACAGGGGGTAACAATGAGCAGTTCTTC. Amino acids: CASSPGTGGNNEQFF.

The chain's CDR3 is CASSLGGDSNEQFF. The CDR3 DNA follows: TGTGCCAGCAGCTTAGGTGGGGATTCCAATGAGCAGTTCTTC. V and J are TRBV7-2 and TRBJ2-1; D gene uncertain. Looked up from germline, CDR1 is SGHTA and CDR2 is FQGNSA. V was shortened by 1 base and J by 6 bases, with 10 bases between the two germline ends. The CDR3 sequence is 14 residues long.

The chain links TRBV2 to TRBJ2-7, with a tentative D call TRBD1 (6 bases). In germline, CDR1 is SNHLY, CDR2 FYNNEI. This CDR3 is 13 amino acids long. V lost 4 bases and J 0 bases, leaving 7 bases between the germline ends. The CDR3 coding sequence is TGTGCCAGCAGTGGGGGACACTCCTACGAGCAGTACTTC. Translating gives CASSGGHSYEQYF.

The chain recombines TRBV19 with TRBJ1-6; D perhaps matches TRBD1 (5 bases). V lost 5 bases to trimming and J lost 8 bases, with 10 bases between them. This CDR3 spans 13 amino acids. Germline V lookup: CDR1 LNHDA, CDR2 SQIVND (reference sequence). The CDR3 DNA follows: TGTGCCAGTAGTTCGGGCAGGGATTCACCCCTCCACTTT. This codes for CASSSGRDSPLHF.

The chain recombines TRBV7-3 with TRBJ2-2; D assignment may be TRBD1 or TRBD2 (6 bases each). The CDR3 runs 14 residues. V was pared by 5 bases and J by 4 bases, with 11 bases between. CDR1 is SGHTA, CDR2 FQGTGA, per germline. The DNA of the CDR3 is TGTGCCAGCAGCCTAGGGGGGACCACCGGGGAGCTGTTTTTT. Its protein is CASSLGGTTGELFF.

V and J are TRBV18 and TRBJ2-1, with 14 nucleotides matching TRBD2. The CDR3 is 16 amino acids. Germline V CDR1 and CDR2: KGHSH, LQKENI. Trimming removed 6 bases from V and 7 bases from J; junction bases left unmatched: 8. The CDR3 sequence is CASSPRLAGGPNEQFF. The DNA for the CDR3 is TGTGCCAGCTCGCCCAGACTAGCGGGAGGGCCAAATGAGCAGTTCTTC.

This chain joins TRBV28 and TRBJ2-2, with D tentatively TRBD2 (7 bases). Trimming shortened V by 3 bases and J by 3 bases, and 14 bases separated the two germline ends. The CDR3 spans 16 residues. Germline V gives CDR1 MDHEN, CDR2 SYDVKM. CDR3 amino acids: CASSLAGAEDTGELFF. CDR3 coding DNA: TGTGCCAGCAGTTTGGCGGGGGCTGAGGACACCGGGGAGCTGTTTTTT.

This clone was found once. This rearrangement joins TRBV5-1 to TRBJ1-1; 10 bases are a match to TRBD1. Germline loops: CDR1 SGHRS, CDR2 YFSETQ. Trimming at V came to 0 bases and at J to 2 bases, leaving 7 bases not matched to a gene. The CDR3 covers 17 residues. CDR3 amino acids: CASSLGQGAGYNTEAFF. DNA for the CDR3: TGCGCCAGCAGCTTGGGACAGGGGGCGGGATACAACACTGAAGCTTTCTTT.

V is TRBV29-1 and J is TRBJ1-1; 7 bases align to TRBD1. There are 13 residues in the CDR3. Germline values: CDR1 SQVTM, CDR2 ANQGSEA. J was trimmed by 0 bases and V by 5 bases; bases with no gene match: 3. The CDR3 region is CSVQGQMNTEAFF. The CDR3 nucleotides read TGCAGCGTTCAGGGACAGATGAACACTGAAGCTTTCTTT.

The rearrangement links TRBV6-5 to TRBJ1-1, with D maybe TRBD1 (5 bases). The ends were cut back, 4 bases at V and 4 bases at J, with 16 bases in the middle. The length of the CDR3 is 15 residues. Germline V gene sequence: CDR1 MNHEY, CDR2 SVGAGI. CDR3 DNA: TGTGCCAGCAGTTTCTCGACGGGGGGTGTCACTGAAGCTTTCTTT. Protein sequence: CASSFSTGGVTEAFF.

The count of this clone is one. V is TRBV4-1 and J is TRBJ2-7, with D maybe TRBD1 (6 bases). Deletions cut 1 base from V and 0 bases from J, with 10 bases between. This CDR3 has 15 residues. CDR1 MGHRA and CDR2 YSYEKL come from the germline V gene. The CDR3 nucleotides read TGCGCCAGCAGCCAAGTCAGGGGTAGCTCCTACGAGCAGTACTTC. This codes for CASSQVRGSSYEQYF.

The rearrangement links TRBV5-6 to TRBJ2-3; the D gene is possibly TRBD2 (6 bases). Trimming pared 4 bases from V and 0 bases from J, leaving 15 bases between. Germline V lookup: CDR1 SGHDT, CDR2 YYEEEE. The CDR3 is 16 amino acids. CDR3 nucleotide sequence: TGTGCCAGCAGCACCTGGAGGGCCCTAAGCACAGATACGCAGTATTTT. Translated, it gives CASSTWRALSTDTQYF.

This clone was seen just once. The chain combines TRBV28 with TRBJ2-5; 14 nucleotides match TRBD2. J gave up 5 bases and V 6 bases, and 14 bases lay outside the gene matches. Germline assignment: CDR1 MDHEN and CDR2 SYDVKM. This CDR3 spans 18 amino acids. This CDR3 is CASSSERTSGRTTETQYF. As DNA, the CDR3 is TGTGCCAGCAGCTCGGAGAGGACTAGCGGGAGGACGACGGAGACCCAGTACTTC.

This rearrangement joins TRBV19 to TRBJ2-2, with D possibly matching TRBD2 (5 bases). Germline V CDR1 and CDR2: LNHDA, SQIVND (reference sequence). The CDR3 covers 13 residues. Trimming took 8 bases from V and 7 from J, leaving 14 bases between them. This chain's CDR3 is CASGKWEIGELFF. The CDR3 DNA reads as TGTGCCAGTGGGAAATGGGAGATCGGGGAGCTGTTTTTT.

This chain joins TRBV11-3 and TRBJ2-2; 8 nucleotides line up with TRBD1. The J segment lost 5 bases and the V segment lost 1 base, leaving 9 bases of the junction unmatched. This CDR3 is built from 17 residues. The V gene's germline CDR1 is SGHNT and CDR2 YENEEA. CDR3 nucleotides: TGTGCCAGCAGCTTAGGGGCTGGCAGGGGGCGAACCGGGGAGCTGTTTTTT. It specifies CASSLGAGRGRTGELFF.

A word on this clone: Its ends do not fully match the called genes, so a read error is possible. The gene calls are TRBV28 and TRBJ2-7; TRBD1 aligns across 7 bases. This CDR3 contains 12 residues. Germline V gene sequence: CDR1 MDHEN, CDR2 SYDVKM. The CDR3 here is CASKISGTDFSF. CDR3 nucleotides: TGTGCCAGCAAGATTTCCGGGACAGATTTCTCCTTC.

This rearrangement joins TRBV12-3 or TRBV12-4 to TRBJ1-2, with TRBD1 identical over 8 bases. This CDR3 has 12 residues. J lost 7 bases, V lost 7 bases, and 5 bases had no gene match. Here the CDR3 reads CASTRQGFGYTF. In DNA form, the CDR3 reads TGTGCCAGCACTAGACAGGGGTTTGGCTACACCTTC.

V and J are TRBV7-2 and TRBJ1-5, with 9 bases matching TRBD1. The germline V gene encodes CDR1 SGHTA and CDR2 FQGNSA. The CDR3 is 14 residues long. The V and J ends lost 3 bases and 6 bases, in that order; junction bases with no gene match: 3. CDR3 amino acids: CASSFDRGSQPQHF. The DNA of the CDR3 is TGTGCCAGCAGCTTCGACAGGGGGAGTCAGCCCCAGCATTTT.

This rearrangement joins TRBV2 to TRBJ1-4; no reliable D call. Germline-derived CDR1 and CDR2 are SNHLY and FYNNEI. This CDR3 is built from 15 residues. Trimming left V 3 bases short and J 6 bases short, with 14 bases between. The CDR3 DNA follows: TGTGCCAGCAGTGATTCTGGCAGGACGGATGAAAAACTGTTTTTT. It encodes CASSDSGRTDEKLFF. Full variable domain (rest looked up from reference TRBV2 and TRBJ1-4): EPEVTQTPSHQVTQMGQEVILRCVPISNHLYFYWYRQILGQKVEFLVSFYNNEISEKSEIFDDQFSVERPDGSNFTLKIRSTKLEDSAMYFCASSDSGRTDEKLFFGSGTQLSVL.

DNA of the CDR3: TGTGCCAGCAGCTTGAGAATTAGCGGGTTCGCGAACACCGGGGAGCTGTTTTTT. As protein: CASSLRISGFANTGELFF. V and J are TRBV5-4 and TRBJ2-2, with 7 bases that match TRBD2. J lost 0 bases, V lost 1 base, and 9 bases had no gene match. The length of the CDR3 is 18 residues. Germline V lookup: CDR1 SGHNT, CDR2 YYREEE (reference sequence).